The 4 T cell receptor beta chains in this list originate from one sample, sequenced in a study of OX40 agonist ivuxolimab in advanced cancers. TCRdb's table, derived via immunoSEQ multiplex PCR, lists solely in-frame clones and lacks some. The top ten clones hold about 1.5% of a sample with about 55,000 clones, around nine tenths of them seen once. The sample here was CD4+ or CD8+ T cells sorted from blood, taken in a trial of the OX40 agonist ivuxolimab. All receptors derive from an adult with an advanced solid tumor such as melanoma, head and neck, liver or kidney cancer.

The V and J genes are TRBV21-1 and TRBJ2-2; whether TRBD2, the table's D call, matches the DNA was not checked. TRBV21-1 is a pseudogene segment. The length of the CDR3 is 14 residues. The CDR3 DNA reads TGTGCCAGCTCATGCGGGGCCAACACCGGGGAGCTGTTTTTT. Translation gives CASSCGANTGELFF.

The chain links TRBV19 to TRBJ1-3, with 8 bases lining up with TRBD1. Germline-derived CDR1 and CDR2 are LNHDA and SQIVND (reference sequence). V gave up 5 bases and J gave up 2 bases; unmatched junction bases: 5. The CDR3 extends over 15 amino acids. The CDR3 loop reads CASSLQGAAGNTIYF. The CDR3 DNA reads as TGTGCCAGTAGTCTCCAGGGGGCGGCTGGAAACACCATATATTTT.

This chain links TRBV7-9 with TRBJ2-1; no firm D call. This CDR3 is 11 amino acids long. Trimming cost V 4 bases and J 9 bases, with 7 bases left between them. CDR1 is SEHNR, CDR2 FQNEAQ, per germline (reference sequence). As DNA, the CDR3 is TGTGCCAGCAGCTCAATTAGTGAGCAGTTCTTC. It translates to CASSSISEQFF.

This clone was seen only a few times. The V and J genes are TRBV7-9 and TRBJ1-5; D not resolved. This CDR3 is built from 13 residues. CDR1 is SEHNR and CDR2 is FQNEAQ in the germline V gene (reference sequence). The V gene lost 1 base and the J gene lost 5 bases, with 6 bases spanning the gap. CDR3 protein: CASSLVSDQPQHF. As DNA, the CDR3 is TGTGCCAGCAGCTTAGTGAGTGATCAGCCCCAGCATTTT.